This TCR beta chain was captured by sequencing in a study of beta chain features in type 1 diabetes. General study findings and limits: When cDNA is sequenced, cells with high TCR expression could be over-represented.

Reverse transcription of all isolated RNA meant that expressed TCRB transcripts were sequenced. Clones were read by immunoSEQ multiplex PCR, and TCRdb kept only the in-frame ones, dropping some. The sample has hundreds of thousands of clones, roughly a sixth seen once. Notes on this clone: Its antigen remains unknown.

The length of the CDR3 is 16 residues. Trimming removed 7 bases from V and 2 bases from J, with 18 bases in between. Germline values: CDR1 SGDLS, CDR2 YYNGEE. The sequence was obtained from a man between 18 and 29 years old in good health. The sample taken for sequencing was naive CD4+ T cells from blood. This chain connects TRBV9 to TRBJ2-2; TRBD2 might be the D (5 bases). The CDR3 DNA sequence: TGTGCCAGCGCTCGAATCGGGGAGTACAACACCGGGGAGCTGTTTTTT. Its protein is CASARIGEYNTGELFF.